The following is a T cell receptor beta chain sequence with its context. What it recognizes is unknown. Profiled with immunoSEQ multiplex PCR; TCRdb holds only in-frame clones, not every one. The sample yields under 45,000 clones, roughly 94% seen once. These data are taken from a study of graft-versus-host responses after intestinal transplantation. On the study more broadly: Recipients were given multivisceral, liver-intestinal, or isolated intestinal transplants. Regarding the study as a whole: In patients with graft-donor T cell macrochimerism, allograft graft-versus-host to host-versus-graft clonal ratios were high. Recipient marrow held GvH clones, some first seen in ileum or blood. Circulating GvH clones peaking coincided with falling HvG clones soon after transplant.

The material sequenced was unstimulated CD4+ T cells sorted from spleen or lymph node cells, taken before transplant. The source is a human donor who was the organ donor for an intestinal transplant.

The CDR3 protein is CASSPGGSGAEQYF. The CDR3 nucleotides read TGTGCCAGCAGCCCGGGCGGTAGCGGGGCCGAGCAGTACTTC. V is TRBV5-7 and J is TRBJ2-7; 8 nucleotides align to TRBD2. TRBV5-7 is sorted into the ORF group, with uncertain function. V shed 4 bases, J shed 6 bases, and the junction held 9 bases outside the gene matches. The CDR3 runs 14 residues.